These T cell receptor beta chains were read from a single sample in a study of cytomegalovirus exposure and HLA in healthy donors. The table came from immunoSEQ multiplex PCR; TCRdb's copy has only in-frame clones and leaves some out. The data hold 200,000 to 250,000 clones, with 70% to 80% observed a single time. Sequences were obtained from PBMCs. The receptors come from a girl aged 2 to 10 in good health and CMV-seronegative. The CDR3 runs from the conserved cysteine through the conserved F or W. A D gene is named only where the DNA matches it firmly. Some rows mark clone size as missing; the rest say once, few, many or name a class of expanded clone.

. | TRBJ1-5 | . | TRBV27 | TGTGCCAGCAGTTTCGGGGGAGGGGTTCATCAGCCCCAGCATTTT | CASSFGGGVHQPQHF
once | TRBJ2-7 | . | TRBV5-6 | TGTGCCAGCAGCTTGGGGACTGCGTCCTACGAGCAGTACTTC | CASSLGTASYEQYF
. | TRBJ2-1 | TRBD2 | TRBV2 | TGTGCCAGCAGGCTTAGCGGGGGGGCCTTTGATGAGCAGTTCTTC | CASRLSGGAFDEQFF
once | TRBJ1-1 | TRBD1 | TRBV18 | TGTGCCAGCTCACCAGGGACAGGGGTTGGGGCTGAAGCTTTCTTT | CASSPGTGVGAEAFF
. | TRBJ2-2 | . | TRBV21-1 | TGTGCCAGCAGCAGGGTCTTCAACAGAATCTACACCGGGGAGCTGTTTTTT | CASSRVFNRIYTGELFF
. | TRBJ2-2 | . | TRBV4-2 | TGTGCCAGCAGCCAAGATAGACAGACGAACACCGGGGAGCTGTTTTTT | CASSQDRQTNTGELFF
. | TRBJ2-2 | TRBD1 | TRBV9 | TGTGCCAGCAGCGCAGCCGACAGGGGGGACGGGGAGCTGTTTTTT | CASSAADRGDGELFF
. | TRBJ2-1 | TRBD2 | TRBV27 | TGTGCCAGCAGTTTAATAGCGGGAGCTCTCAATGAGCAGTTCTTC | CASSLIAGALNEQFF
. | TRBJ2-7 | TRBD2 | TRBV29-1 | TGCAGCGTCAGCGTTGGGACTAGCGGGCGTTACGAGCAGTACTTC | CSVSVGTSGRYEQYF
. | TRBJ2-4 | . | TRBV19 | TGTGCCAGTACAGGGGTAGAAAGCATTCAGTACTTC | CASTGVESIQYF
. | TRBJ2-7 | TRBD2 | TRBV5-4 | TGTGCCAGCAGCCCCCGGGCGGGACTAGCGAATTCCTACGAGCAGTACTTC | CASSPRAGLANSYEQYF
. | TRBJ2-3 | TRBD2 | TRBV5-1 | TGCGCCAGCAGCAGCTCAGCGGGGGGAAGCACAGATACGCAGTATTTT | CASSSSAGGSTDTQYF
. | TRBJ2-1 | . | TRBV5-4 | TGTGCCAGCAGCGTCCCCGGGACACCCAATGAGCAGTTCTTC | CASSVPGTPNEQFF
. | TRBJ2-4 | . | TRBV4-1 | TGCGCCAGCAGCCAAGCTTGGGGGAGGACGGAGAACATTCAGTACTTC | CASSQAWGRTENIQYF
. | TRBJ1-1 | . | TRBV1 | TGCACCAGCAGCATCCAGGTAAACAGAGCTTTCTTT | CTSSIQVNRAFF
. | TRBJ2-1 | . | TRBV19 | TGTGCCAGTAGTATTGGATGGAGCTCCTACAATGAGCAGTTCTTC | CASSIGWSSYNEQFF
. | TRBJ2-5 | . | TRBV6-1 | TGTGCCAGCAGCGCCTACCGGACAGTCCAAGAGACCCAGTACTTC | CASSAYRTVQETQYF
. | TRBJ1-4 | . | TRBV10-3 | TGTGCCATCAGTGAGAGGGGAACTAATGAAAAACTGTTTTTT | CAISERGTNEKLFF
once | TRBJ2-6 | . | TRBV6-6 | TGTGCCAGCAGTTACTCCACGGGAGCTGGGGCCAACGTCCTGACTTTC | CASSYSTGAGANVLTF
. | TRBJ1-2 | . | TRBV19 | TGTGCCAGTAGGGGGGGTCTTGACTATGGCTACACCTTC | CASRGGLDYGYTF
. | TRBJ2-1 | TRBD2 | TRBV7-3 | TGTGCCAGCAGCTTAATCCTAGCGGGGCCCAATGAGCAGTTCTTC | CASSLILAGPNEQFF
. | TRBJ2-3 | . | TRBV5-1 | TGCGCCAGCAGCTGGGAGACTAGTTCTGGGACAGATACGCAGTATTTT | CASSWETSSGTDTQYF
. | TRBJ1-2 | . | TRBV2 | TGTGCCAGCCGTGAGGGCGGGGTAGGAGGCTACACCTTC | CASREGGVGGYTF
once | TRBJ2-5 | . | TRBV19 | TGTGCCAGTAGTATGGGGCGAGAGACCCAGTACTTC | CASSMGRETQYF
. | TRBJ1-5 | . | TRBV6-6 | TGTGCCAGCAGTTCACAGAGCAATCAGCCCCAGCATTTT | CASSSQSNQPQHF
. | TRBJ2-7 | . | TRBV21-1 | TGTGCCAGCAGCAAAGATATTAGCGGGACCTCCTACGAGCAGTACTTC | CASSKDISGTSYEQYF
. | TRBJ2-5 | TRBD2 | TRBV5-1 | TGCGCCAGCAGCTTGGCCGGGACTAGCGGGCAAGAGACCCAGTACTTC | CASSLAGTSGQETQYF
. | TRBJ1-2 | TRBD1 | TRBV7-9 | TGTTCCAGCAGCTTTTCGACAGGGGCCTATGGCTACACCTTC | CSSSFSTGAYGYTF
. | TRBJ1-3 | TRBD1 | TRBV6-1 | TGTGCCAGCAGTGCCACTAAGACAGGGCCTGGAAACACCATATATTTT | CASSATKTGPGNTIYF
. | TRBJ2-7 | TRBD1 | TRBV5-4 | TGTGCCAGCAGCACCAGGACAGGGGGCGCCCAGTACGAGCAGTACTTC | CASSTRTGGAQYEQYF
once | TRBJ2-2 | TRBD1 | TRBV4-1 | TGCGCCAGCAGCCGTGGACAGGGTACCGGGGAGCTGTTTTTT | CASSRGQGTGELFF
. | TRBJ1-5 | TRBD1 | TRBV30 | TGTGCCTGGAGTGTGGGACAGGGGAACAATCAGCCCCAGCATTTT | CAWSVGQGNNQPQHF
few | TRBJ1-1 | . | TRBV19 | TGTGCCAGTAGTATAGATCCTAACGGGGGCACTGAAGCTTTCTTT | CASSIDPNGGTEAFF
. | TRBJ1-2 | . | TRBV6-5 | TGTGCCAGCAGTACCGCCTGGAGGGGCGGTGGCTACACCTTC | CASSTAWRGGGYTF
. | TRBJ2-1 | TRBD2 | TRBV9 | TGTGCCAGCAGCGTAGCGGGACTAGCGGGGGGGCTTCACAATGAGCAGTTCTTC | CASSVAGLAGGLHNEQFF
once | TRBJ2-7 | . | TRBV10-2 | TGCGCCAGCAGTGGACAGACATTAACGTCAAACTTATACGAGCAGTACTTC | CASSGQTLTSNLYEQYF
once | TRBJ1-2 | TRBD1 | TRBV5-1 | TGCGCCAGCAGCCTATCCGGGACAGGAAATCTTTACACCTTC | CASSLSGTGNLYTF
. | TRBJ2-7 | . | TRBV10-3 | TGTGCCATCAGTGAGTCAGGGAGGAAAAGGGACTACGAGCAGTACTTC | CAISESGRKRDYEQYF
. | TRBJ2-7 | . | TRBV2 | TGTGCCAGCAGGCCGGACACCAGCTCCTACGAGCAGTACTTC | CASRPDTSSYEQYF
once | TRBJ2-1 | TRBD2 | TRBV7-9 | TGTGCCAGCAGCTTAAGGGTATTGACTAGCCGAGGGAATGAGCAGTTCTTC | CASSLRVLTSRGNEQFF
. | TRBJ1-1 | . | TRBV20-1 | TGCAGTCCGCGTTCCACCGTTGAAGCTTTCTTT | CSPRSTVEAFF
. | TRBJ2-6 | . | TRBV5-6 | TGTGCCAGCAGCTTTACAGGCCTTGGGGCCAACGTCCTGACTTTC | CASSFTGLGANVLTF
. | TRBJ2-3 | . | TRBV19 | TGTGCCAGTAGTATTTGGGGTGAAGGGGCAGATACGCAGTATTTT | CASSIWGEGADTQYF
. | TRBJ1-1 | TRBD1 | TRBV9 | TGTGCCAGCAGCGTAGATCAGGGGGCCATGAACACTGAAGCTTTCTTT | CASSVDQGAMNTEAFF
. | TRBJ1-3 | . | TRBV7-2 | TGTGCCAGCAGCCCCTCCGGGTCCTTCGGAAACACCATATATTTT | CASSPSGSFGNTIYF
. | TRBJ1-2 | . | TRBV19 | TGTGCCAGTAGTCAGGCGAACTATGGCTACACCTTC | CASSQANYGYTF
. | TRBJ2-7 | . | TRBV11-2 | TGTGCCAGCAGCCCGAACCTATATTACGAGCAGTACTTC | CASSPNLYYEQYF
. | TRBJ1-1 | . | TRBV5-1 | TGCGCCAGCAGCAGGGGTAACACTGAAGCTTTCTTT | CASSRGNTEAFF
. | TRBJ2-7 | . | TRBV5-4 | TGTGCCAGCAGCTCATCTACCTACGAGCAGTACTTC | CASSSSTYEQYF
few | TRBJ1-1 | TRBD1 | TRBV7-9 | TGTGCCAGCAGCTCTAGACAGGGGGGTTTCGACACTGAAGCTTTCTTT | CASSSRQGGFDTEAFF
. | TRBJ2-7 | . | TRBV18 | TGTGCCAGCTCACCGGCAAGTTACGAGCAGTACTTC | CASSPASYEQYF
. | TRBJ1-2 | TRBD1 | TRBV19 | TGTGCCAGTAGGGCGACAGGGGGCTTTAGCTATGGCTACACCTTC | CASRATGGFSYGYTF
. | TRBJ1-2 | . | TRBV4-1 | TGCGCCAGCAGCCAAGGTGGTGGGGGCGCCGGTGATGGCTACACCTTC | CASSQGGGGAGDGYTF
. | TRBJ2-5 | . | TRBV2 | TGTGCCAGCAGTGGGAGGTTCCAAGAGACCCAGTACTTC | CASSGRFQETQYF
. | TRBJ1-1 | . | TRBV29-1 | TGCAGCGTTGATGGGGGGACCACTGAAGCTTTCTTT | CSVDGGTTEAFF